Detailed here is one T cell receptor (beta chain). No cognate antigen has been identified for it. Base qualities are missing; no much larger clone stands one base away. What the time point label conveys for this sample: before anti-PD-1 therapy. Genomic DNA extracted from tumor biopsies or peripheral blood was used for bulk TCRbeta sequencing, with input ranging from about 616 ng to 6,500 ng. Every patient had histologically proven advanced or metastatic basal or squamous cell carcinoma and was a poor candidate for surgical resection. The basal cell carcinoma cohort was made up of 11 patients, and bulk tumor TCR sequencing was performed for 8 of these patients. These data belong to a study of T cells in tumors after PD-1 blockade (dated by TCRdb to between 2018 and 2021). In terms of the full investigation: Prior checkpoint blockade, systemic immunosuppressant use, and recent radiotherapy or other anti-cancer therapy within 4 weeks were grounds for patient exclusion. Treatment consisted of either cemiplimab 350 mg every 2 weeks or pembrolizumab 200 mg every 3 weeks. A subset of patients also received ongoing daily vismodegib 150 mg during anti-PD-1 treatment. On average, peripheral blood samples yielded some 37,000 unique clonotypes and approximately 110,000 TCR templates (range roughly 24,679-290,000). Using site-matched tumors from BCC or SCC patients sampled before and after anti-PD-1 therapy, the study carried out paired single-cell RNA and TCR sequencing. To compare clonotypes in blood and tumor, bulk TCR sequencing was done on roughly ten peripheral blood samples taken from roughly 5 patients. RECIST version 1.1 was used to assess clinical response.

The CDR1 and CDR2 encoded by the germline V gene are SGHDT and YYEEEE. Including cysteine and phenylalanine, the CDR3 has 15 amino acids. Here the CDR3 DNA is all that survives: 45 bases in frame from base 1. After removal of 0 bases from V and 4 bases from J, the junction retains 2 bases not matched to a gene. Deep TCRbeta sequencing was performed with the immunoSEQ platform. The authors processed their data as follows. For further analysis, only productive rearrangements were exported from the immunoSEQ Analyzer. T cell phenotypes were assigned to bulk TCRbeta clonotypes by matching to single-cell RNA+TCR-seq clones sharing the same TCRbeta sequence. Tumor enrichment of a clone was calculated by dividing the clone's tumor frequency by the clone's PBMC frequency, both taken from bulk TCR sequencing. TCRs were grouped by GLIPH into specificity groups, defined as clusters of distinct TCRs likely recognizing common antigens via shared CDR3 motifs. Drawn from immuneACCESS, this table holds only the in-frame rearrangements with V and J called that TCRdb kept. Clones are partly lost; checked studies trace under half to an unresolved V gene and leave the rest unexplained. V and J calls and clone size are copied from that table; D and trimming were computed from the DNA. The sample yields roughly 47,000 clones; about four fifths were counted once. The ten largest clonotypes hold 16% of the sample.

Overall results and qualifications from the work: Where the novel T cell clones came from was not identified, and possible sources could include lymphoid organs or rare unexpanded clones inside the tumor or in the tumor periphery. Roughly 41% of tumor TCR clonotypes were detected in blood, and some novel exhausted tumor clones were observed in pre-treatment blood, which was taken as suggesting peripheral recruitment.

The chain is assembled from TRBV5-6 and TRBJ1-5, and TRBD1 matches 9 of the central bases. The specimen was PBMCs, collected before anti-PD-1 treatment. This receptor was identified in a human donor with basal cell carcinoma. The nucleotides are TGTGCCAGCAGCTTGGGGGACAGGGAAAATCAGCCCCAGCATTTT. It specifies CASSLGDRENQPQHF.